Described below is a single T cell receptor (beta chain) sequence and its context. The target antigen is unknown. V lost 7 bases and J 4 bases, leaving 13 bases between the germline ends. Germline V gene sequence: CDR1 MNHNS, CDR2 SASEGT. The CDR3 contains 13 residues. This sample is part of a study of T-cell memory formation after mild COVID-19. Study-wide points: CD4+ clones that contracted lay mainly in CM and EM; CD8+ ones lay in EMRA.

Via MiXCR, TCRdb re-called the 5' RACE reads, giving one row per CDR3 protein. The sample carries approximately 260,000 distinct CDR3 sequences, around 17% recorded once. The chain has TRBV6-1 and TRBJ1-1; weak D call: TRBD1 (5 bases). What was sequenced was PBMCs or a T cell subset sorted from them (not recorded which). The sequence was obtained from a man in his late teens or twenties who had mild COVID-19 (a few samples of this study predate the infection). Cell type and time point are not known. The CDR3 sequence is CASTRGLGTEAFF. In nucleotides, the CDR3 is TGTGCCAGCACTCGGGGCTTGGGCACTGAAGCTTTCTTT.